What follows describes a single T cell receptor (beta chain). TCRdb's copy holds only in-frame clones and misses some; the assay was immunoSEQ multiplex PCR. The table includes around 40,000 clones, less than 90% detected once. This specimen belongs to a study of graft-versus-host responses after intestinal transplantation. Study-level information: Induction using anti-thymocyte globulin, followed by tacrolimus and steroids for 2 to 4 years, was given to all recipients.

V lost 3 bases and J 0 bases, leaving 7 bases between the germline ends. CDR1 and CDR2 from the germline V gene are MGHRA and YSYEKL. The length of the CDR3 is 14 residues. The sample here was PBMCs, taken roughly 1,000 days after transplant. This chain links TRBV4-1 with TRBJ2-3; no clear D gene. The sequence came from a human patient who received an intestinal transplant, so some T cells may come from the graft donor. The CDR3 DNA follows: TGCGCCAGCAGCCATCTCAGGAGCACAGATACGCAGTATTTT. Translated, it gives CASSHLRSTDTQYF.